The sequence of this TCR beta chain was determined in a study of human T cells and chemical hapten exposure (dated by TCRdb to about 2021). General notes on the study: For sensitization, 2% DPC in acetone was applied to a roughly 2 cm by roughly 2 cm area of upper inner arm skin. Patch testing on the upper back used Finn chambers containing 0.01% DPC, with scoring done after 6 days according to International Contact Dermatitis Research Group standards. Alopecia areata with under or over 50% scalp involvement, alopecia totalis and alopecia universalis were represented in the patient cohort, which was mostly female. Throughout the study period of 20 to 25 weeks, patients also received therapeutic DPC doses to the scalp every week. Blood was sampled from patients pre-sensitization (week 0) and at 2, 6 and about 24 weeks after DPC sensitization. The libraries were sequenced as a pool, and the TCR yield per sample differed mostly because of small variations in library volumes within the pool. For TCR sequencing, blood came from over 25 alopecia patients at anywhere from one to four time points (pre-sensitization, 2, 6 and 24 weeks). In alopecia patients, the study followed how the peripheral blood TCR repertoire changed in vivo over primary and secondary sensitization to diphenylcyclopropenone (DPC), a hapten.

Libraries were made using RACE. This sample was sequenced with a NextSeq 500. During library preparation, unique molecular identifiers were attached to individual cDNA molecules so that TCRs could be counted in a quantitative, reproducible way. For every blood RNA sample, sequencing covered both the TCR alpha and TCR beta chains. Regarding the original processing steps: A median of around 96,000 TCRs per sample was observed, with a range of roughly 23,224 to 750,000. The Decombinator software suite was used to annotate the V, J and CDR3 of the TCR reads. For the PS versus PT1 abundance plots, all samples were subsampled to the same number of TCRs (28,000). Expanded TCRs were defined as absent before sensitization and observed at least eight times at the 2-week time point. TCRdb itself trimmed the public reads at Q25 with fastp, ran MiXCR and retained productive beta chains. Each CDR3 protein gets just one entry, which takes the most common genes and DNA from the rows behind it. The V and J calls, along with clone size, are taken from TCRdb and not from the paper's own processing. The sample table holds tens of thousands of distinct CDR3 sequences, of which approximately 8.6% were seen once. 10% to 15% of the sample comes from the top ten.

Here V drops 5 bases and J drops 4 bases, and the junction holds 8 bases not matched to any gene. In the germline V gene, CDR1 corresponds to SGHTA and CDR2 to FQGTGA. The CDR3 covers 14 residues, taking in both the cysteine and the phenylalanine. Only the CDR3 part of the read is kept: 42 bases, read in frame from the first base. What this sample's time point label stands for: patch test 1, 2 weeks after DPC sensitization. The treatment or condition label here, explained by the study, means: therapeutic diphenylcyclopropenone sensitization with weekly scalp DPC. At each patch-test visit, blood was drawn before the patch test was applied. Eligible patients were aged 18 to 70, diagnosed with alopecia, deemed suitable for DPC therapy, and excluded if pregnant. Total RNA was extracted from unfractionated whole blood that had been collected in Tempus Blood RNA tubes. What the authors observed across the whole study: Because all patients had alopecia, a presumed autoimmune disease, the immune response of the patients might differ from that of healthy individuals. No change with DPC sensitization was found in the number of TCRs above 1 in 1000 frequency, and no evidence of global repertoire structure alterations was found. After repeated subsampling, the strength of the expansion versus patch-test correlation and the threshold at which it became significant changed. Patch test score correlated positively with the number of PT1 expanded TCRs, reaching significance at thresholds 8, 16 and 32 but not at 4. Significantly more large CDR3 similarity clusters were formed by expanded TCRs than by pre-sensitization or healthy control sets, consistent with antigen-driven responses.

This clonotype was picked up many times. Its antigen is unknown. Qualities for individual bases were not recorded, and no much larger clone is one base off. Sequenced material: whole blood, taken in connection with sensitization to the hapten diphenylcyclopropenone (DPC). The source of this sequence is a woman aged 40 to 50 with alopecia areata. Some clones in this sample may be carry-over from other donors' samples. The chain was built from TRBV7-3 and TRBJ2-7, with 7 junctional bases fitting TRBD2. The nucleotide sequence reads as follows: TGTGCCAGCAGCCCCACCGTAGCGGGTTACGAGCAGTACTTC. Its product reads: CASSPTVAGYEQYF.